Listed here are 32 T cell receptor beta chains from one sample, sequenced in a study of metastatic and nonmetastatic thyroid tumors. Each patient went into thyroid surgery without having received any treatment. TCRdb re-analyzed the PCR reads using MiXCR. The data contain about 92,000 clones, about 15% of them singletons. Sequencing was performed on blood. All receptors come from a female donor with papillary thyroid cancer or a benign thyroid nodule (not recorded which). Some clones in this sample may be carry-over from other donors' samples.

In its sample, this clone was seen a few times. The CDR3 region has the DNA TGTGCCAGCACTCCAGACAGGGGGGATCGGGGGACTGAAGCTTTCTTT. Translated: CASTPDRGDRGTEAFF. The rearrangement uses TRBV6-1 and TRBJ1-1, with 9 positions matching TRBD1. Germline V gene sequence: CDR1 MNHNS, CDR2 SASEGT. Trimming at V came to 7 bases and at J to 5 bases, leaving 14 bases not matched to a gene. The CDR3 loop spans 16 amino acids.

Turning to this clone: This could be a read error, since a much larger clone is one nucleotide away. This chain connects TRBV4-1 to TRBJ2-3; D is unresolved. The CDR3 runs to 13 residues. Germline CDR1 MGHRA, CDR2 YSYEKL. Between the trimmed V and J ends, which lost 4 bases and 3 bases, there was a span of 8 bases. The CDR3 reads CASSLKGTDTQYF. The CDR3 DNA is TGCGCCAGCAGCCTGAAGGGAACAGATACGCAGTATTTT.

This clone was counted many times. The chain employs TRBV5-1 and TRBJ1-2; D gene unclear. Deletions cut 7 bases from V and 7 bases from J, with 17 bases between. The germline gives CDR1 SGHRS, CDR2 YFSETQ. The CDR3 consists of 13 residues. CDR3 region: CASSVGEGFGYTF. CDR3 sequence (DNA): TGCGCCAGCTCCGTCGGGGAGGGCTTTGGCTACACCTTC.

Notes on this clone: A much larger clone differs by one base, so this may be a read error. Other DNA sequences in the same sample also yield this CDR3. The CDR3 region is CATSDPTPQGGGRDTQYF. For the CDR3, the DNA is TGTGCCACCAGTGATCCGACACCCCAGGGTGGGGGGAGAGATACGCAGTATTTT. The genes are TRBV24-1 and TRBJ2-3, with D possibly TRBD2 on 6 matching bases. Germline V lookup: CDR1 KGHDR, CDR2 SFDVKD. Between the trimmed V and J ends, which lost 3 bases and 5 bases, there was a span of 23 bases. This CDR3 is built from 18 residues.

The V and J genes are TRBV5-1 and TRBJ2-1; TRBD2 matches 9 bases. Germline CDR1 and CDR2: SGHRS and YFSETQ. This CDR3 comprises 15 residues. Trimming removed 3 bases from V and 6 bases from J; junction bases left unmatched: 7. CDR3 coding DNA: TGCGCCAGCAGCTCGGCTAGCGGGGCCAGCAATGAGCAGTTCTTC. Its translation: CASSSASGASNEQFF. Full variable domain (rest looked up from reference TRBV5-1 and TRBJ2-1): KAGVTQTPRYLIKTRGQQVTLSCSPISGHRSVSWYQQTPGQGLQFLFEYFSETQRNKGNFPGRFSGRQFSNSRSEMNVSTLELGDSALYLCASSSASGASNEQFFGPGTRLTVL.

About this clone itself: A read error may explain this, as a much larger clone is one base away. The chain employs TRBV5-1 and TRBJ2-5; tentatively, D is TRBD1 (5 bases). Germline CDR1 and CDR2: SGHRS and YFSETQ. The CDR3 consists of 15 residues. The CDR3, as DNA: TGCGCCAGCAGCTCCAGGGTGCATTACCAAGAGGCCCAGTACTTC. Translated: CASSSRVHYQEAQYF.

As for this clone: A much larger clone sits a single nucleotide away, making a read error possible. The CDR3 end shows no conserved phenylalanine or tryptophan, and so a read error is likely. V and J are TRBV7-2 and TRBJ2-3; D is unresolved. Trimming cost V 5 bases and J 2 bases, with 2 bases left between them. Germline lookup yields CDR1 SGHTA and CDR2 FQGNSA. The CDR3 runs to 11 residues. The CDR3 reads CASSDTDTQYL. The CDR3 DNA is TGTGCCAGCAGCGACACAGATACGCAGTATCTT.

A few counts support this clone. A read error may explain this, as a much larger clone is one base away. Other DNA sequences in this specimen translate into the identical CDR3. The chain recombines TRBV6-4 with TRBJ2-2, with D maybe TRBD2 (6 bases). V dropped 10 bases and J dropped 5 bases, with 20 bases sitting between them. The CDR3 extends over 15 amino acids. Germline V CDR1 and CDR2: MRHNA, SNTAGT. CDR3 loop: CATSPGRPNTGELFF. The CDR3 DNA is TGTGCCACCTCCCCAGGGAGGCCCAATACCGGGGAGCTGTTTTTT.

The sample holds a few counts of this clone. With a much larger clone just one base away, this may be a read error. This sample includes further DNA sequences coding for the same CDR3. V is TRBV6-2 or TRBV6-3 and J is TRBJ2-5; 8 bases agree with TRBD2. This CDR3 is 14 amino acids long. The ends lost 6 bases at V and 2 bases at J; junction bases unmatched: 5. Germline assignment: CDR1 MNHEY and CDR2 SVGEGT. This chain's CDR3 is CASRSRGVQETQYF. The CDR3 nucleotides read TGTGCCAGCAGATCGCGGGGGGTACAAGAGACCCAGTACTTC.

This clone was counted only a few times. The chain employs TRBV7-8 and TRBJ1-4; 12 bases match TRBD1. J gave up 2 bases and V 5 bases, and 9 bases lay outside the gene matches. The germline CDR1 and CDR2 sequences are SGHVS and FQNEAQ. The CDR3 totals 18 residues. CDR3 coding DNA: TGTGCCAGCAGCCCCCGGGACAGGGGGCCTGGTACTAATGAAAAACTGTTTTTT. It yields the protein CASSPRDRGPGTNEKLFF. Filled out from reference TRBV7-8 and TRBJ1-4, the complete variable domain reads GAGVSQSPRYKVAKRGQDVALRCDPISGHVSLFWYQQALGQGPEFLTYFQNEAQLDKSGLPSDRFFAERPEGSVSTLKIQRTQQEDSAVYLCASSPRDRGPGTNEKLFFGSGTQLSVL.

This clone was counted many times. The CDR3 DNA is TGTGCCAGCAGCCCCTCGGGACAGCCCTCCTACAATGAGCAGTTCTTC. Protein product: CASSPSGQPSYNEQFF. J is TRBJ2-1 and V is TRBV9; TRBD1 aligns across 7 bases. After removal of 4 bases from V and 0 bases from J, the junction contained 7 bases not matched to a gene. This CDR3 is built from 16 residues. CDR1 and CDR2 (germline): SGDLS, YYNGEE.

This clone was found many times. The chain is built from TRBV20-1 and TRBJ1-5; D is unresolved. The CDR3 is 14 amino acids. Per germline, CDR1 DFQATT and CDR2 SNEGSKA (reference sequence). V lost 3 bases and J lost 1, with 10 bases in between. CDR3 bases: TGCAGTGCTAGCACACCCGCGAGCAATCAGCCCCAGCATTTT. This sequence encodes CSASTPASNQPQHF.

This clone was seen many times. The chain links TRBV20-1 to TRBJ2-1, with TRBD2 identical over 8 bases. Losses at the gene ends were 0 bases for V and 9 bases for J; bases not matched to a gene: 13. Per germline, CDR1 DFQATT and CDR2 SNEGSKA (reference sequence). CDR3 length: 16 amino acids. CDR3 in amino acids: CSARDSGRLAGAEQFF. The DNA for the CDR3 is TGCAGTGCTAGAGATTCAGGGCGCCTAGCGGGTGCTGAGCAGTTCTTC.

This clone was recorded many times. V and J are TRBV7-2 and TRBJ2-7; D possibly corresponds to TRBD1 (6 bases). The CDR3 is 13 amino acids. CDR1 and CDR2 from the germline V gene are SGHTA and FQGNSA. V dropped 5 bases and J dropped 7 bases, with 15 bases sitting between them. The CDR3 region has the DNA TGTGCCAGCAGCCAAACAGGGTTCGAGGAGCAGTACTTC. Protein sequence: CASSQTGFEEQYF. The variable domain in full, completed from reference TRBV7-2 and TRBJ2-7, reads GAGVSQSPSNKVTEKGKDVELRCDPISGHTALYWYRQSLGQGLEFLIYFQGNSAPDKSGLPSDRFSAERTGGSVSTLTIQRTQQEDSAVYLCASSQTGFEEQYFGPGTRLTVT.

This clone occurred many times. A much larger clone differs by one base, so this may be a read error. Other DNA sequences in this sample translate to the same CDR3. The chain recombines TRBV6-1 with TRBJ1-5; D not certain. In germline, CDR1 is MNHNS, CDR2 SASEGT. The CDR3 consists of 15 residues. The CDR3 is CASSWDPRSNQPQHF. In DNA, the CDR3 is TGTGCCAGCAGCTGGGATCCCAGGAGCAACCAGCCCCAGCATTTT.

This clone appeared a few times. The genes are TRBV7-2 and TRBJ2-3; D remains ambiguous. The CDR3 loop spans 14 amino acids. Germline V gene data show CDR1 as SGHTA and CDR2 as FQGNSA. The germline V and J ends were trimmed by 0 bases and 1 base, with 5 bases remaining between them. Written as DNA, the CDR3 is TGTGCCAGCAGCTTAGCGCTTGGCACAGATACGCAGTATTTT. Residues: CASSLALGTDTQYF.

Ten or more counts support this clone. The chain is built from TRBV6-1 and TRBJ1-5, with 11 bases matching TRBD1. Germline V gene sequence: CDR1 MNHNS, CDR2 SASEGT. Unmatched junction bases numbered 9, after V lost 5 bases and J lost 3 bases. This CDR3 comprises 17 residues. The CDR3 sequence: CASSPARTGGFNQPQHF. DNA for the CDR3: TGTGCCAGCAGTCCTGCCCGGACAGGGGGCTTCAATCAGCCCCAGCATTTT.

Only a few counts were recorded for this clone. The chain links TRBV4-1 to TRBJ1-4; 8 bases line up with TRBD1. Per germline, CDR1 MGHRA and CDR2 YSYEKL. There are 16 residues in the CDR3. The ends lost 1 base at V and 2 bases at J; junction bases unmatched: 3. The CDR3 sequence is CASSQADRGTNEKLFF. CDR3 in DNA: TGCGCCAGCAGCCAAGCCGACAGGGGCACTAATGAAAAACTGTTTTTT.

This clone was counted at least ten times. The chain is built from TRBV6-6 and TRBJ1-5; 9 nucleotides agree with TRBD1. The CDR3 contains 19 residues. V dropped 5 bases and J dropped 0; count of bases not matched to a gene: 14. Germline V gives CDR1 MNHNY, CDR2 SVGAGI (reference sequence). CDR3 loop: CASSPRDRVPIYSNQPQHF. The CDR3 DNA sequence: TGTGCCAGCAGTCCCCGGGACAGGGTCCCGATTTATAGCAATCAGCCCCAGCATTTT.

This clone showed up just a few times. Relative to the germline gene, one junction end is altered; a read error may explain this. V usage is TRBV6-5 and J usage is TRBJ2-7, with TRBD1 matching 8 bases. This CDR3 is 15 amino acids long. Germline V gene data show CDR1 as MNHEY and CDR2 as SVGAGI. CDR3 sequence: CACSYSGQVTYEQYF. For the CDR3, the DNA is TGTGCCTGCAGTTACTCGGGACAGGTTACCTACGAGCAGTACTTC.

There are many counts of this clone. The rearrangement uses TRBV6-6 and TRBJ2-5; no reliable D call. Trimming shortened V by 2 bases and J by 1 base, and 11 bases separated the two germline ends. This CDR3 comprises 15 residues. CDR1 and CDR2 (germline): MNHNY, SVGAGI (reference sequence). In nucleotides, the CDR3 is TGTGCCAGCAGTTACGGGTCCGGTCCCCAAGAGACCCAGTACTTC. It codes for CASSYGSGPQETQYF.

This chain uses TRBV10-3 with TRBJ1-5, with a possible D match to TRBD1 (5 bases). CDR1 and CDR2 (germline): ENHRY, SYGVKD. The CDR3 totals 13 residues. V shed 3 bases and J shed 2 bases, with 5 bases lying between them. The CDR3 coding sequence is TGTGCCATCAGTGACAGGGGCAATCAGCCCCAGCATTTT. Translation: CAISDRGNQPQHF.

Comment on this clone: A single base separates this from a much larger clone, so it may be a read error. The chain combines TRBV10-2 with TRBJ2-7, with 8 bases aligning to TRBD2. J lost 5 bases, V lost 8 bases, and 11 bases had no gene match. Germline assignment: CDR1 WSHSY and CDR2 SAAADI. This CDR3 is 14 amino acids long. The CDR3 reads CASDFGGARDEQYF. DNA of the CDR3: TGCGCCAGCGACTTCGGGGGGGCCCGCGACGAGCAGTACTTC.

This clone was counted many times. The chain recombines TRBV4-1 with TRBJ2-7; D is unclear. The ends were cut back, 1 base at V and 9 bases at J, with 10 bases in the middle. The germline gives CDR1 MGHRA, CDR2 YSYEKL. The CDR3 has 12 amino acids. CDR3 DNA: TGCGCCAGCAGCCAAGTTGGGGTCGGGCAGTACTTC. It yields the protein CASSQVGVGQYF.

Regarding this clone: The junction shows a germline mismatch at one end, possibly a read error. This chain links TRBV11-3 with TRBJ2-7, with D hard to call. The CDR3 is 13 amino acids. Per germline, CDR1 SGHNT and CDR2 YENEEA. The CDR3 reads CASSRNRTYEQYF. The CDR3 DNA follows: TGCGCCAGCAGCCGGAACCGTACCTACGAGCAGTACTTC.

This clone was counted ten times or more. The rearrangement joins TRBV6-1 to TRBJ2-7; D perhaps matches TRBD1 (6 bases). In germline, CDR1 is MNHNS, CDR2 SASEGT. The CDR3 sequence is 15 residues long. Between the trimmed V and J ends, which lost 7 bases and 1 base, there was a span of 17 bases. This CDR3 reads CASTHPGQSSYEQYF. The CDR3 DNA is TGTGCCAGCACCCACCCGGGACAATCGTCCTACGAGCAGTACTTC.

Turning to this clone: A clone one base away is much larger, so this may be a read error. The chain couples TRBV25-1 to TRBJ1-2; possible D gene TRBD1, 5 bases. CDR3 length: 13 residues. V dropped 1 base and J dropped 10 bases, with 13 bases sitting between them. The germline gives CDR1 MGHDK, CDR2 SYGVNS. The CDR3 DNA sequence: TGTGCCAGCAGTGAATGCGTAGGGACCATCTACACCTTC. Translated: CASSECVGTIYTF.

This clone was seen many times. This rearrangement joins TRBV20-1 to TRBJ1-6; D is undetermined. The CDR3 length is 11 residues. V was pared by 2 bases and J by 8 bases, with 4 bases between. The germline V gene has CDR1 DFQATT and CDR2 SNEGSKA (reference sequence). This CDR3 is CSARSHSPLHF. CDR3 nucleotide sequence: TGCAGTGCTAGAAGTCATTCACCCCTCCACTTT.

This clone was seen more than once but under ten times. The chain uses TRBV29-1 and TRBJ1-1; no reliable D call. The CDR3 is 14 residues long. The germline gives CDR1 SQVTM, CDR2 ANQGSEA. V lost 4 bases and J lost 1, with 13 bases in between. The DNA for the CDR3 is TGCAGCGTTGTATCCCACACGGAGAACACTGAAGCTTTCTTT. This encodes CSVVSHTENTEAFF. The whole variable domain, remainder taken from reference TRBV29-1 and TRBJ1-1, is SAVISQKPSRDICQRGTSLTIQCQVDSQVTMMFWYRQQPGQSLTLIATANQGSEATYESGFVIDKFPISRPNLTFSTLTVSNMSPEDSSIYLCSVVSHTENTEAFFGQGTRLTVV.

A word on this clone: One end of the junction fails to match germline, which may point to a read error. V and J are TRBV12-3 or TRBV12-4 and TRBJ2-7, with 8 bases matching TRBD1. The CDR3 covers 15 residues. CDR3 protein: CASSRWTGWLDEQYF. CDR3 DNA: TGCGCCAGCAGCCGGTGGACAGGGTGGTTAGACGAGCAGTACTTC.

This clone was seen ten or more times. This chain links TRBV18 with TRBJ1-4; TRBD1 agrees at 7 bases. CDR1 KGHSH and CDR2 LQKENI come from the germline V gene. The CDR3 totals 14 residues. The junction had 9 bases not matched to a gene; V was cut back by 6 bases and J by 8 bases. The CDR3 region has the DNA TGTGCCAGCTCCGCGACAGGGAATACGGAAAAACTGTTTTTT. Translation gives CASSATGNTEKLFF.

This clone was detected a few times. This may arise from a read error, as a much more abundant clone is one base away. The chain joins TRBV7-9 to TRBJ2-7; 10 bases are shared with TRBD1. The CDR3 extends over 15 amino acids. CDR1 is SEHNR and CDR2 is FQNEAQ in the germline V gene (reference sequence). In DNA, the CDR3 is TGTGCCAGCAGAGAACGGACAGGGGGAGAATACGATCAGTACTTC. Translated: CASRERTGGEYDQYF.